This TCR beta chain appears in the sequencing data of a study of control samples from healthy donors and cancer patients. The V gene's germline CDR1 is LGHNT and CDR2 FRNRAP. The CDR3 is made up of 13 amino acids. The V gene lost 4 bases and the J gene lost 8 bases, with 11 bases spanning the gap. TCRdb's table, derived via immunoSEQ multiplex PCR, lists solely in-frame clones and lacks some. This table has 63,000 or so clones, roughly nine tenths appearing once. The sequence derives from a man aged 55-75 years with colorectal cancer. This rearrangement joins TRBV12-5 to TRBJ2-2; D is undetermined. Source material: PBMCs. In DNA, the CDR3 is TGTGCTAGTGGTTCAGATGGTGTGGGGGAGCTGTTTTTT. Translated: CASGSDGVGELFF.